This record looks at one T cell receptor beta chain sequence and its context. Its antigen remains unknown. CDR1 and CDR2 from the germline V gene are SNHLY and FYNNEI. The CDR3 covers 15 residues. V lost 2 bases to trimming and J lost 6 bases, with 14 bases between them. Data came from immunoSEQ multiplex PCR; TCRdb stores just in-frame clones and leaves some out. The sample consists of over 100,000 clones, approximately 90% of them appearing once. The data stem from a study of T cell responses to AZD1222 COVID-19 vaccine. Study as a whole: The analysis combined second doses at about 4 or about 12 weeks. General study results and limits: Nearly half of spike-specific TCRs reportedly target unmutated variant regions. Vaccine-associated CD4 TCRs ranged over spike, dominating at 160-218 and 743-854.

The starting material was peripheral blood, obtained on day 0 of AZD1222 vaccination. This TCR was sampled from an adult in good health. The chain joins TRBV2 to TRBJ1-5; TRBD1 might be the D (5 bases). The CDR3 loop is CASSEMWRGGQPQHF. CDR3 in DNA: TGTGCCAGCAGTGAAATGTGGAGGGGCGGTCAGCCCCAGCATTTT. The full variable domain, with the rest looked up from reference TRBV2 and TRBJ1-5, is EPEVTQTPSHQVTQMGQEVILRCVPISNHLYFYWYRQILGQKVEFLVSFYNNEISEKSEIFDDQFSVERPDGSNFTLKIRSTKLEDSAMYFCASSEMWRGGQPQHFGDGTRLSIL.